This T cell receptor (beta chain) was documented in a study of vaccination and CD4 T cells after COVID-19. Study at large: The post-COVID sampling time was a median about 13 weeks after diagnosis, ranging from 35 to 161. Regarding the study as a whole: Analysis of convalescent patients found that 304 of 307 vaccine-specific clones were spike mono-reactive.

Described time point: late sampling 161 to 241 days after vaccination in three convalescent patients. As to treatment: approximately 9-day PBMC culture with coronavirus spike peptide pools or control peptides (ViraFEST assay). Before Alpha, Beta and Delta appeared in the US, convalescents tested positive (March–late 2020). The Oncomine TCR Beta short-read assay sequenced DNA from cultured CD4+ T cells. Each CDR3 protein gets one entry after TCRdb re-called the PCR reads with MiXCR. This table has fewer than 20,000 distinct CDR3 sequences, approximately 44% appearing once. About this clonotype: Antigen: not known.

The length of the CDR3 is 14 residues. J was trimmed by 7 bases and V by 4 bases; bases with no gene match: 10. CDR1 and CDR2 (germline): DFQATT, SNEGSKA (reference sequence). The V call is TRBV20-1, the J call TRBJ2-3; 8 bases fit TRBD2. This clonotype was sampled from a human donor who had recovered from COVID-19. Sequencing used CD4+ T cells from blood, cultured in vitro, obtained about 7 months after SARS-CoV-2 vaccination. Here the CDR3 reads CSAMERERSNTQYF. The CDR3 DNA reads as TGCAGTGCTATGGAGCGGGAGAGATCAAATACGCAGTATTTT.